Listed below are T cell receptor beta chains from one sample, sequenced in a study of CD8 T cells in ankylosing spondylitis. TCRdb independently ran MiXCR on the 5' RACE reads; one entry per CDR3 protein. Counted here are about 750,000 distinct CDR3 sequences, around a fifth occurring once; the ten biggest clones make up about 19%. The sequenced sample was blood, either unsorted or a sorted T cell fraction (not recorded which). The receptors here all came from a male donor with ankylosing spondylitis. Both conserved end residues are part of each CDR3. Some rows have no size entry. The others give once, few or many, or a class for an expanded clone.

>TRBJ2-7|many|TRBV5-1
CASSPGRLAGGVEQYF
>TRBJ2-5|.|TRBV20-1
CSASLRAQQETQYF
>TRBJ2-3|few|TRBV10-1
CASNDGSTDTQYF
>TRBJ2-1|.|TRBV11-2
CASSLEGVASGSPRDEQFF
>TRBJ2-1|few|TRBV3-1
CASSQGRGDYNEQFF
>TRBJ2-1|.|TRBV6-5
CASSYSTLGTGRQFF
>TRBJ2-5|few|TRBV7-9
CASSLVGGPLETQYF
>TRBJ2-1|many|TRBV11-1
CASSLNRGNEQFF
>TRBJ2-7|.|TRBV15
CATSNSIGGQYF
>TRBJ2-7|few|TRBV4-1
CASSQRTHSYEQYF
>TRBJ2-1|.|TRBV5-1
CASSLYSSGGNEQFF
>TRBJ2-3|.|TRBV15
CATSRDALDSTDTQYF
>TRBJ2-2|.|TRBV30
CAWSVLGELFF